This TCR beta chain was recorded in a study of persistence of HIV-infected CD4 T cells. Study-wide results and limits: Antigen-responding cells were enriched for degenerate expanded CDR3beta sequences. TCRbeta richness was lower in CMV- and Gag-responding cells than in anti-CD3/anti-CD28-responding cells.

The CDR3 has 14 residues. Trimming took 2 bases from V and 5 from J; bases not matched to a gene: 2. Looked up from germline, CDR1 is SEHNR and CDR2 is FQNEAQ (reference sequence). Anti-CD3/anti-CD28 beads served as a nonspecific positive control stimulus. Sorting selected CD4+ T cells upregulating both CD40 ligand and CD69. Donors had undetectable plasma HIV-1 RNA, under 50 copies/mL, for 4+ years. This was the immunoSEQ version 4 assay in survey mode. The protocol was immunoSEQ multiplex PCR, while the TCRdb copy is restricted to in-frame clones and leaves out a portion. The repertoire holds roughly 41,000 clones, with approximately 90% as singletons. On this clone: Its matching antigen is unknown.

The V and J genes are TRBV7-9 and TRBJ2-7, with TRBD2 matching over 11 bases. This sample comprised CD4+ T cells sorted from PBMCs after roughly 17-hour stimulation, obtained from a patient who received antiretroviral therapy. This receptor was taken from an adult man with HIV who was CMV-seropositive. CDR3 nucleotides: TGTGCCAGCAGCTTAACTAGCGGGAGCGACGAGCAGTACTTC. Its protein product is CASSLTSGSDEQYF. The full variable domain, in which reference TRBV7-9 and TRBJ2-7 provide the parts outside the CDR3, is DTGVSQNPRHKITKRGQNVTFRCDPISEHNRLYWYRQTLGQGPEFLTYFQNEAQLEKSRLLSDRFSAERPKGSFSTLEIQRTEQGDSAMYLCASSLTSGSDEQYFGPGTRLTVT.